Included here is one TCR beta chain sequence, with context. This entry is derived from a study of blood T cell repertoires in COVID-19. Overall study context: COVID-19 samples, acute and convalescent, were from the United States, Italy and Spain. T cells, B-cell-depleted T cells, or PBMCs supplied cDNA or gDNA.

Individuals drawn from approximately 26 US areas were roughly 18 to 95 years old. Per the original methods: Using reference gene primer amplification, nucleated cell counts were estimated. Repertoires were generated with immunoSEQ multiplex PCR, while TCRdb's copy carries only in-frame clones and drops some. D and trimming come from the DNA, and the V and J calls and clone size come from that table. The table records roughly 400,000 clones, more than 85% of them present only once. CDR3 length equals 16 residues. Germline-derived CDR1 and CDR2 are SGDLS and YYNGEE. The V end was cut by 3 bases, the J end by 4 bases, with 19 bases between.

The source is a woman aged 40-49 years who had been exposed to COVID-19. The sample comprised PBMCs or T cells enriched from blood (not recorded which). The chain couples TRBV9 to TRBJ2-5; tentatively, D is TRBD1 (5 bases). The CDR3 coding sequence is TGTGCCAGCAGCGCGACCCAGGGTGGGATGTCAGAGACCCAGTACTTC. This encodes CASSATQGGMSETQYF.